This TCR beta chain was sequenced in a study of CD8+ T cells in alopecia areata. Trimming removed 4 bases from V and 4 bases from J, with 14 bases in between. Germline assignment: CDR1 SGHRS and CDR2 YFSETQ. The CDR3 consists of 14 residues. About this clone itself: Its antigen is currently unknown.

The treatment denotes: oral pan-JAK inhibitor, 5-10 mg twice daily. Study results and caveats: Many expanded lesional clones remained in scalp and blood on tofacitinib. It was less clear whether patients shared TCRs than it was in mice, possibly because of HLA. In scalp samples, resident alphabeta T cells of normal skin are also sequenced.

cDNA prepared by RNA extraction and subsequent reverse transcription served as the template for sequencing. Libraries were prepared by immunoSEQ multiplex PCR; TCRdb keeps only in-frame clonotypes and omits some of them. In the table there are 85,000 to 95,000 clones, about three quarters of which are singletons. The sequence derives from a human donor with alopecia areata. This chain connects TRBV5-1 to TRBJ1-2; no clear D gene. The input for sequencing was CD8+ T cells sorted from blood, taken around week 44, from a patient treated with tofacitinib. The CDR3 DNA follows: TGCGCCAGCAGCAAGGAAGGTCCCTCCTATGGCTACACCTTC. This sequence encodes CASSKEGPSYGYTF.